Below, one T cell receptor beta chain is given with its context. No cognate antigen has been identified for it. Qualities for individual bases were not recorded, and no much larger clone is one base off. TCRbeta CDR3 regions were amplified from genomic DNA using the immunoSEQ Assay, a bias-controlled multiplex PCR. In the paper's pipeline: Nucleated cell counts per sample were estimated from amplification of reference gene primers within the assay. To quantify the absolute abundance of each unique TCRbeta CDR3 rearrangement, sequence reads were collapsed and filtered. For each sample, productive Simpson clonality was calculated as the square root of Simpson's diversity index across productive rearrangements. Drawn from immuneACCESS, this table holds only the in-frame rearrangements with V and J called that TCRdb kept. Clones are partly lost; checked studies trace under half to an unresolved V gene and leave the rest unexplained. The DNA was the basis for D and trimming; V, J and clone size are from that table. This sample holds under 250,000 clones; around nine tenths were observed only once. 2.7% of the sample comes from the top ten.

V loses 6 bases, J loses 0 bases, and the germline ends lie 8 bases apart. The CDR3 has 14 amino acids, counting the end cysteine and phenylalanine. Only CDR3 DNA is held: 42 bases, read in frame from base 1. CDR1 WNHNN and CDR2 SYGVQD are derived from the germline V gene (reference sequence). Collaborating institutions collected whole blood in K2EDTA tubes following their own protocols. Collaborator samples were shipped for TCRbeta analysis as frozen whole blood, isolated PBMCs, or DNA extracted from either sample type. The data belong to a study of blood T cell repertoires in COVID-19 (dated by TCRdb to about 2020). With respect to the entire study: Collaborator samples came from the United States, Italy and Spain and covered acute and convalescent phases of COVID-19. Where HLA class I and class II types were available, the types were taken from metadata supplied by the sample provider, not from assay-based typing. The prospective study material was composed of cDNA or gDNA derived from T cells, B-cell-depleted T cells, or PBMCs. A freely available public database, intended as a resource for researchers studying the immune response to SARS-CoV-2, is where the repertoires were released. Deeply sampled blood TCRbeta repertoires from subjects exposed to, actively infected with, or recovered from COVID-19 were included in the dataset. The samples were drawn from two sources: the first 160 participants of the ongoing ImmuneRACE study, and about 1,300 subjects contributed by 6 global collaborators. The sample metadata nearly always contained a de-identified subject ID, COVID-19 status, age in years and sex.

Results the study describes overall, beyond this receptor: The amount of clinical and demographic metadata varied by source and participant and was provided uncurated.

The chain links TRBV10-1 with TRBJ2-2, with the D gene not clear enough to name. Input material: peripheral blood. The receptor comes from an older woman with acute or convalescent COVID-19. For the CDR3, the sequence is CASSNSPNTGELFF. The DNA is TGCGCCAGCAGCAATAGCCCGAACACCGGGGAGCTGTTTTTT.